Reported below is one TCR beta chain. The data are from a study of blood T cell repertoires in COVID-19. Study context: There were acute and convalescent COVID-19 samples, and they came from the United States, Italy and Spain. The cDNA or gDNA used as material had been derived from T cells, B-cell-depleted T cells, or PBMCs.

The germline CDR1 and CDR2 sequences are SEHNR and FQNEAQ (reference sequence). The ends lost 5 bases at V and 4 bases at J; junction bases unmatched: 7. The CDR3 runs 16 residues. In the authors' workflow: By means of reference gene primer amplification, nucleated cell counts were estimated. This table comes from immunoSEQ multiplex PCR, and its TCRdb copy is limited to in-frame clones, with some not included. V, J and clone size are taken as reported in that table, and D and trimming were inferred from the DNA itself. The sample has approximately 120,000 clones, roughly 90% seen once. The TCR originated in a man between 50 and 59 years old with acute or convalescent COVID-19. The chain uses TRBV7-9 and TRBJ2-1, with TRBD2 matching over 11 bases. The sample was peripheral blood. The CDR3 spells CASSPQGLAEYNEQFF. In DNA, the CDR3 is TGTGCCAGCAGCCCCCAGGGACTAGCGGAGTACAATGAGCAGTTCTTC.